This T cell receptor beta chain was observed in a study of T cell responses to AZD1222 COVID-19 vaccine. Study-level points and caveats: Spike regions recognized by vaccine-associated CD4 TCRs spanned the protein, led by 160-218 and 743-854. Donors were mostly white British, more females; clonal diversity possibly underestimated.

The repertoire was sequenced with immunoSEQ multiplex PCR; TCRdb's copy has only in-frame clones and lacks some. Of 95,000 to 150,000 clones listed, around nine tenths are singletons. Trimming removed 5 bases from V and 3 bases from J; junction bases left unmatched: 14. This CDR3 is 17 amino acids long. Germline V gene sequence: CDR1 KGHSH, CDR2 LQKENI. As to this clone: What it binds is not known.

The source was peripheral blood, collected on day 0 of AZD1222 vaccination. The chain joins TRBV18 to TRBJ1-1; 8 positions match TRBD1. The receptor was isolated from an adult in good health. CDR3 nucleotides: TGTGCCAGCTCAGGACAGGGCCGGGCGGGACTGTACACTGAAGCTTTCTTT. This encodes CASSGQGRAGLYTEAFF.